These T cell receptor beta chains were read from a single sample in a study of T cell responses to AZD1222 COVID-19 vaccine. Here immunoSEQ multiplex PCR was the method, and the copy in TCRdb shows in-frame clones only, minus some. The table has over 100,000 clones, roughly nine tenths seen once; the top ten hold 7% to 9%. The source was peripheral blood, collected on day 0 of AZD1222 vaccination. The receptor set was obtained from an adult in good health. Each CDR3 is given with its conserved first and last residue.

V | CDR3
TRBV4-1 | CASSPRDPGTGVGSNYGYTF
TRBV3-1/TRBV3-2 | CASSQESTVNPDF
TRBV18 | CASSQTVNSNQPQHF
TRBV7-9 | CASSVGLAGTYNEQFF
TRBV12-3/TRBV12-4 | CASTLEEGQPQHF
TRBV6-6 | CASNGQGRSNQPQHF
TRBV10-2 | CASSRRPDQPQHF
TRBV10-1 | CASSGGNDGELFF
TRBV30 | CAWATGSSKPQHF
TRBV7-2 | CASSLSGGDTQYF
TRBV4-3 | CASSQEWTGGFGYTF
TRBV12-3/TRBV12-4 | CASSQGRNQPQHF
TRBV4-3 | CASSQGTRGADYGYTF
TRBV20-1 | CSASIQGFWGYTF
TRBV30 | CAWSEGGTQETQYF
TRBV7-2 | CASSDGSYSNQPQHF
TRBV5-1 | CASSLGGTGDTDTQYF
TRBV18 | CASSPQESGAPDTQYF
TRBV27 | CASSRSPPISYNEQFF
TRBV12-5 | CASGREGAEAFF
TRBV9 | CASSAQAGGTEAFF
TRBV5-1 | CASSPWGGGDSPLHF
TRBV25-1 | CASSEWSGTYNSPLHF
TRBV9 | CASSVEGALRSGNTIYF
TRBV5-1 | CASRTRPEENTEAFF
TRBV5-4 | CASSFRQGWNYGYTF
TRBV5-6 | CASSLGAGGGNQPQHF
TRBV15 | CATSRQGYNSPLHF
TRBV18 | CASSPPASGSSYEQYF